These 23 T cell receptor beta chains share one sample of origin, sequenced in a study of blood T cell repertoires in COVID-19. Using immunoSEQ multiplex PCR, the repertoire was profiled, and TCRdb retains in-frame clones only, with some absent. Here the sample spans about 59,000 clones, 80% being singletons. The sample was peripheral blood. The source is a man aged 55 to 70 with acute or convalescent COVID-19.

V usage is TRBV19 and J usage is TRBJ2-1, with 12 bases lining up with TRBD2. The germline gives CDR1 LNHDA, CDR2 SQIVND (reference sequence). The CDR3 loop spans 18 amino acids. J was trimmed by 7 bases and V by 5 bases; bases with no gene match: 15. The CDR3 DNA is TGTGCCAGTAGTCCCCCCCGTAAGACTAGCGGGGGTTCAAATGAGCAGTTCTTC. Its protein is CASSPPRKTSGGSNEQFF. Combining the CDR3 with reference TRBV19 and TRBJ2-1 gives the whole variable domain DGGITQSPKYLFRKEGQNVTLSCEQNLNHDAMYWYRQDPGQGLRLIYYSQIVNDFQKGDIAEGYSVSREKKESFPLTVTSAQKNPTAFYLCASSPPRKTSGGSNEQFFGPGTRLTVL.

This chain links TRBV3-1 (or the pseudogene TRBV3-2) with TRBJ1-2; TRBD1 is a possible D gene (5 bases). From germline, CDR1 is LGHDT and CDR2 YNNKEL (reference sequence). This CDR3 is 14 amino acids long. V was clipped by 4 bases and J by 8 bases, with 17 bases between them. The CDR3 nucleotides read TGTGCCAGCAGCCCCATCCAGACAGTTTCGGGCTACACCTTC. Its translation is CASSPIQTVSGYTF.

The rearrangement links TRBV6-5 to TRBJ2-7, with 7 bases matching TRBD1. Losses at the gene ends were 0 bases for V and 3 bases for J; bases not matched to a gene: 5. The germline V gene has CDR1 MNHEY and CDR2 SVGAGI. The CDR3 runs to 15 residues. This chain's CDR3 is CASSYSVTGVYEQYF. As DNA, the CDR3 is TGTGCCAGCAGTTACTCAGTCACAGGGGTCTACGAGCAGTACTTC.

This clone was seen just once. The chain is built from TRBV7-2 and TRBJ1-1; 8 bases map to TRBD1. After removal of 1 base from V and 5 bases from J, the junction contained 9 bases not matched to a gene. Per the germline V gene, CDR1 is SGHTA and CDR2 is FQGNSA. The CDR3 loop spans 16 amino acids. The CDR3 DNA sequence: TGTGCCAGCAGCTTAGAGCGGACAGGGAGGTGGACTGAAGCTTTCTTT. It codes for CASSLERTGRWTEAFF.

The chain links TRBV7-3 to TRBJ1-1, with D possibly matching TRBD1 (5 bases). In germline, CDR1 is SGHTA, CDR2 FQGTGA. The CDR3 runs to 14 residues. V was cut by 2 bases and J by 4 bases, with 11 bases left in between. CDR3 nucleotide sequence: TGTGCCAGCAGCTTAGTAGGGGTTAGCACTGAAGCTTTCTTT. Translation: CASSLVGVSTEAFF. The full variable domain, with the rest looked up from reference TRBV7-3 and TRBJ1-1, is GAGVSQTPSNKVTEKGKYVELRCDPISGHTALYWYRQSLGQGPEFLIYFQGTGAADDSGLPNDRFFAVRPEGSVSTLKIQRTERGDSAVYLCASSLVGVSTEAFFGQGTRLTVV.

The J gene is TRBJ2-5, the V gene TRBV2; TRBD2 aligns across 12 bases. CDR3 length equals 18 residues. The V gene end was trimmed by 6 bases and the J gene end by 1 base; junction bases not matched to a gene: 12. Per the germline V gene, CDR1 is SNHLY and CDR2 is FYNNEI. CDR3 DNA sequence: TGTGCCAGCAGCCAGAAACTAGCGGGGGGCCTTTCCCAAGAGACCCAGTACTTC. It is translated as CASSQKLAGGLSQETQYF.

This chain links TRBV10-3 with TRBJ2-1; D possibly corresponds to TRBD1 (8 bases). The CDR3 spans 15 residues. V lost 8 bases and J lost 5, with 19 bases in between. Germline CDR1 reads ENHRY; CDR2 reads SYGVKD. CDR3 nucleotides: TGTGCCATCGGACCCAGGACAGGGACTAACAATGAGCAGTTCTTC. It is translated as CAIGPRTGTNNEQFF.

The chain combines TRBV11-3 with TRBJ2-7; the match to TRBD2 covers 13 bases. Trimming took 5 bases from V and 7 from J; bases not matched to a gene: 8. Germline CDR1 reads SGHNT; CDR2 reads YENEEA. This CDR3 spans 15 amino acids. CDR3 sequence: CASSLGLAGAGEQYF. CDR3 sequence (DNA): TGTGCCAGCAGCCTCGGACTAGCGGGGGCTGGAGAGCAGTACTTC.

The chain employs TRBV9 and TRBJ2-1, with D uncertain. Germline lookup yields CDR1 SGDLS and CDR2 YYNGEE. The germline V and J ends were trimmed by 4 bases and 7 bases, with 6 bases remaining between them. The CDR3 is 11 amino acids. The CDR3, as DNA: TGTGCCAGCAGCTCCAGAAATGAGCAGTTCTTC. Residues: CASSSRNEQFF.

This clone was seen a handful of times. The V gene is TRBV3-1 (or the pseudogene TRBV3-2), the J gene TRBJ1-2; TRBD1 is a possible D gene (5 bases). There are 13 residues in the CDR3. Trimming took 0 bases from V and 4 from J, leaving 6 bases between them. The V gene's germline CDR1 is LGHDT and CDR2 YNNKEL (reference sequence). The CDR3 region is CASSQETAYGYTF. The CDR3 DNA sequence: TGTGCCAGCAGCCAAGAGACAGCCTATGGCTACACCTTC.

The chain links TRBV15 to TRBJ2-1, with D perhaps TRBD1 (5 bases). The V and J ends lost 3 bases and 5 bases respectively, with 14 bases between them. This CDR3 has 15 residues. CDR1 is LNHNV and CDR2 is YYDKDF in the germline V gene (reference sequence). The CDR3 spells CATSRLGAGHNEQFF. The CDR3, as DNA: TGTGCCACCAGCAGGTTAGGGGCCGGGCACAATGAGCAGTTCTTC. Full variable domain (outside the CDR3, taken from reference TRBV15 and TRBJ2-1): DAMVIQNPRYQVTQFGKPVTLSCSQTLNHNVMYWYQQKSSQAPKLLFHYYDKDFNNEADTPDNFQSRRPNTSFCFLDIRSPGLGDTAMYLCATSRLGAGHNEQFFGPGTRLTVL.

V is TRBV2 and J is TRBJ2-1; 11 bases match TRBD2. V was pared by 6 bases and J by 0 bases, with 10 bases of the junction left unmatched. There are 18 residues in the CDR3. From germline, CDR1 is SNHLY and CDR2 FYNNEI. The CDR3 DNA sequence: TGTGCCAGCAGGTCTCCGGGACTAGCGGTTAGCTCCTACAATGAGCAGTTCTTC. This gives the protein CASRSPGLAVSSYNEQFF.

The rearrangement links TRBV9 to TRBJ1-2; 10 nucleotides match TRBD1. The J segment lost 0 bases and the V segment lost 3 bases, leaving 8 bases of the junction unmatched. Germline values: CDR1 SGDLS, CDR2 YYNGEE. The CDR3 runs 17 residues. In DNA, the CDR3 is TGTGCCAGCAGCGGTGAGGACAGGGGGTTAACTAACTATGGCTACACCTTC. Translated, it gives CASSGEDRGLTNYGYTF.

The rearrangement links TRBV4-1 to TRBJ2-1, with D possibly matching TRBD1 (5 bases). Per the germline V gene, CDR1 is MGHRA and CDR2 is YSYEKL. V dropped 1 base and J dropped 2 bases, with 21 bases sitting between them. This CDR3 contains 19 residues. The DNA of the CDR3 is TGCGCCAGCAGCCAAGGGATCTTGGACACTTTCATGCCCTACAATGAGCAGTTCTTC. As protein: CASSQGILDTFMPYNEQFF.

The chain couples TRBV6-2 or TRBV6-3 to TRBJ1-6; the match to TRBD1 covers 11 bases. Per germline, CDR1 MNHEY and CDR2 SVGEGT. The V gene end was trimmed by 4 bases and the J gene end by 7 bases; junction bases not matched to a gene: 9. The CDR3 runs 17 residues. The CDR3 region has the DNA TGTGCCAGCAGTTCCGGACAGGGGGCGCCGGGGAATTCACCCCTCCACTTT. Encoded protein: CASSSGQGAPGNSPLHF.

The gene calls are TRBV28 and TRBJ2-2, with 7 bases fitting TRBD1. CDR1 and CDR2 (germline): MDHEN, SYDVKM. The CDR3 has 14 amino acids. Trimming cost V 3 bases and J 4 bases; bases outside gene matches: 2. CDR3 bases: TGTGCCAGCAGTTTGCCAGGGGGCACCGGGGAGCTGTTTTTT. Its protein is CASSLPGGTGELFF.

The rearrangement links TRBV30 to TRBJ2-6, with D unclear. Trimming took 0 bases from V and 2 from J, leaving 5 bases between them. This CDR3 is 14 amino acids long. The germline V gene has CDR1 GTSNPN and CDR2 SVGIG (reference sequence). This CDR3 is CAWSVLPGANVLTF. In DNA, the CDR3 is TGTGCCTGGAGTGTACTCCCTGGGGCCAACGTCCTGACTTTC.

CDR3 loop: CASSPPGTGGSYGYTF. The CDR3 DNA sequence: TGTGCCAGCAGCCCTCCCGGGACAGGAGGTTCCTATGGCTACACCTTC. The chain carries TRBV6-2 or TRBV6-3 and TRBJ1-2; TRBD1 matches 8 bases. The V gene end was trimmed by 6 bases and the J gene end by 4 bases; junction bases not matched to a gene: 13. Per germline, CDR1 MNHEY and CDR2 SVGEGT. The CDR3 totals 16 residues.

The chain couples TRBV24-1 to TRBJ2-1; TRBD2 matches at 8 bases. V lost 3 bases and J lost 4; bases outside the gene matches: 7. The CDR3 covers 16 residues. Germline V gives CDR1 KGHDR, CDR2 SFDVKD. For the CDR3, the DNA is TGTGCCACCAGTGATCCAATCGGGGGGGCGTACAATGAGCAGTTCTTC. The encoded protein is CATSDPIGGAYNEQFF.

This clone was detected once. CDR3 region: CSVSTAGGPIGELFF. CDR3 nucleotide sequence: TGCAGCGTTAGCACAGCGGGGGGGCCAATCGGGGAGCTGTTTTTT. The chain joins TRBV29-1 to TRBJ2-2, with 10 positions matching TRBD2. The CDR3 extends over 15 amino acids. Unmatched junction bases numbered 10, after V lost 5 bases and J lost 7 bases. Germline CDR1 is SQVTM and CDR2 is ANQGSEA.

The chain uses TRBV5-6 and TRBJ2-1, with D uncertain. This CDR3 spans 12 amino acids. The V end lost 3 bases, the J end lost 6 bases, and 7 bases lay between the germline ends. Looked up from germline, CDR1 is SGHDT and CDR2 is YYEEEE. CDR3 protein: CASSSSPNEQFF. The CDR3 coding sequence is TGTGCCAGCAGCTCCTCTCCCAATGAGCAGTTCTTC.

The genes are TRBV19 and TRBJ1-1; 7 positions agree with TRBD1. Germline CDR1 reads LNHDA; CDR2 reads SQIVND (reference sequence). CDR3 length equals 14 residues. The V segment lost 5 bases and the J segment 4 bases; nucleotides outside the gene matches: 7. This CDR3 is CASSHRGVGTEAFF. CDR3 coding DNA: TGTGCCAGTAGTCACAGGGGAGTGGGCACTGAAGCTTTCTTT.

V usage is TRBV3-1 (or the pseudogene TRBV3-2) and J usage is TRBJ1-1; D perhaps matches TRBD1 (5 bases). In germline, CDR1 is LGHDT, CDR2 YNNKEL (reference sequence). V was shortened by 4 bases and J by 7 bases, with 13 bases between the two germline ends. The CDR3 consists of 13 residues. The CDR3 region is CASSRLGPFEAFF. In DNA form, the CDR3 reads TGTGCCAGCAGCCGGTTGGGGCCCTTTGAAGCTTTCTTT.